This T cell receptor (beta chain) came from a study of T cell responses to AZD1222 COVID-19 vaccine. This CDR3 comprises 15 residues. CDR1 is SGDLS, CDR2 YYNGEE, per germline. V was clipped by 0 bases and J by 0 bases, with 7 bases between them. Assay: immunoSEQ multiplex PCR; the TCRdb copy retains only in-frame clones and omits some. In the table there are about 85,000 clones, 88% of which are singletons. Sequenced here: peripheral blood, sampled on day 0 of AZD1222 vaccination. V and J are TRBV9 and TRBJ2-1; D perhaps matches TRBD2 (5 bases). This TCR came from an adult in good health. CDR3 amino acids: CASSVGGYSYNEQFF. The CDR3 DNA is TGTGCCAGCAGCGTAGGAGGGTACTCCTACAATGAGCAGTTCTTC. The entire variable domain, with the rest obtained from reference TRBV9 and TRBJ2-1, is as follows: DSGVTQTPKHLITATGQRVTLRCSPRSGDLSVYWYQQSLDQGLQFLIQYYNGEERAKGNILERFSAQQFPDLHSELNLSSLELGDSALYFCASSVGGYSYNEQFFGPGTRLTVL.